This T cell receptor (beta chain) appears in the sequencing data of a study of early T cells in non-severe SARS-CoV-2 infection. V was shortened by 4 bases and J by 15 bases, with 13 bases between the two germline ends. The CDR3 spans 11 residues. Germline assignment: CDR1 SNHLY and CDR2 FYNNEI. This clonotype was seen ten or more times. TCRdb processed the 5' RACE reads anew with MiXCR; each CDR3 protein has one entry. The table lists approximately 47,000 distinct CDR3 sequences, 6% to 8% of them singletons. The rearrangement links TRBV2 to TRBJ2-1; D unclear. The clonotype comes from an adult who was a healthcare worker with PCR-confirmed SARS-CoV-2 infection or an uninfected control (not recorded which). The sequences come from whole blood, collected at baseline. This CDR3 reads CASSVLESRFF. The CDR3 coding sequence is TGTGCCAGCAGTGTTTTAGAATCTAGGTTCTTC.